This T cell receptor beta chain came from a study of T-cell memory formation after mild COVID-19 (dated by TCRdb to the early 2020s). Some background on the complete study: TCR sequence clusters from the two donors were found to be largely donor specific. The cohort was made up of two young adult volunteers, one female and one male, who were previously healthy. T-cell clones expanding and contracting after mild COVID-19 in a couple of donors were tracked by longitudinal TCRalpha and TCRbeta repertoire sequencing. Findings and caveats that apply to the study as a whole: Some responding clones were detected in pre-infection memory, suggesting pre-existing cross-reactive memory T cells joined the SARS-CoV-2 response. Only two mild cases were covered in the study, and larger cohorts including severe cases with pre-infection samples were considered necessary. Balanced CD4/CD8 phenotypes were observed for clones contracting from day 15 to 85, whereas a bias towards CD4+ was observed for a second wave of clones expanding from day 15 to 37. SARS-CoV-2 specificity of the second-wave clones peaking on day 37 was not confirmed. Contracting CD4+ clones turned up mainly in the CM and EM memory subsets, whereas EMRA was where CD8+ clones were enriched.

Ficoll-Paque density gradient centrifugation was used to isolate PBMCs. TCRdb records Illumina NovaSeq 6000 as the sequencer. TCRalpha and TCRbeta cDNA libraries were built by 5'RACE with constant-segment primers, adding sample barcodes and unique molecular identifiers. RNA was extracted from every sample with Trizol reagent. The libraries were amplified in two PCR steps, and the second step added a second sample barcode and Illumina TruSeq adapters. The libraries were sequenced on an Illumina NovaSeq using 2 x 150 bp paired-end reads. Per the source publication's procedure: With migec v1.2.7, reads were demultiplexed and then collapsed into UMI-guided consensus sequences. Using mixcr v2.1.11, the UMI consensuses were aligned to TRA and TRB V and J templates and assembled into clonotypes. A clonotype was counted as expanded or contracted only if both edgeR and NoisET called the change significant, with noise models trained on biological replicates. For edgeR calls, a false discovery rate-adjusted p below 0.01 and a log2 fold-change threshold of 1 were applied. As an exploratory analysis of dynamics, max-normalized trajectories of the 1000 most abundant clonotypes were examined by PCA with hierarchical clustering. Separately sequenced CD4+ and CD8+ repertoires were used to assign the CD4 or CD8 phenotype of responding clones. In-frame beta chains were kept once TCRdb had trimmed the public reads at Q25 with fastp and called clones with MiXCR. Each entry is one CDR3 protein sequence, shown with its most common DNA and genes. The V and J calls were determined by TCRdb, not by the authors. The sample yields about 440,000 distinct CDR3 sequences; over 15% were counted once. 7.5% to 9.5% of the sample rests with the top ten.

This clonotype has only a few counts. The specificity of this receptor is unknown. Nothing much larger sits one base from this clone, and base qualities are not available. The V end loses 2 bases and the J end loses 4 bases, and a stretch of 9 bases separates them. Per the germline V gene, SGHRS is the CDR1 and YFSETQ is the CDR2. The CDR3, cysteine through phenylalanine, is 13 amino acids long. Solely the CDR3 DNA is kept, with 39 bases framed from the first base. Sequenced sample: PBMCs or a T cell subset sorted from them (not recorded which). The chain joins TRBV5-1 to TRBJ2-5, with no D gene named confidently. The receptor was derived from an adult woman who had mild COVID-19 (a few samples of this study predate the infection). The sample titles of this study are shuffled in the database, so cell type and time point are left out; the donor was told from shared clones. The sequenced DNA: TGCGCCAGCAGCTTCCAGAGAGGAGAGACCCAGTACTTC. Its product reads: CASSFQRGETQYF.